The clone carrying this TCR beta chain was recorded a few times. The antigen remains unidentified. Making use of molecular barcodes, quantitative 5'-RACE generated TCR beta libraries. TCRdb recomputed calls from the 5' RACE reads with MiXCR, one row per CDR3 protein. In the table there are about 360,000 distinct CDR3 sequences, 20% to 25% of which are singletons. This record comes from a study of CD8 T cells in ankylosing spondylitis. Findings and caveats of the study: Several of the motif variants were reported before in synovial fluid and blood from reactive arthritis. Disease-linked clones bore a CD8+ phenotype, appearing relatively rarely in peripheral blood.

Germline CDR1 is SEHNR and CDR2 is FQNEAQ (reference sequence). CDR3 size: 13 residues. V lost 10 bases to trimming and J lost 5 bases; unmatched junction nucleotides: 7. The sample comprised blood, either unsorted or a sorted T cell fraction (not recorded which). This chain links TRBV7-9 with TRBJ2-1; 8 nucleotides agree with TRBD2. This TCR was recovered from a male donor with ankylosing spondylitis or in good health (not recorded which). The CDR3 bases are TGTGCCATCTTATCGGGGGGGAACAATGAGCAGTTCTTC. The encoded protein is CAILSGGNNEQFF.